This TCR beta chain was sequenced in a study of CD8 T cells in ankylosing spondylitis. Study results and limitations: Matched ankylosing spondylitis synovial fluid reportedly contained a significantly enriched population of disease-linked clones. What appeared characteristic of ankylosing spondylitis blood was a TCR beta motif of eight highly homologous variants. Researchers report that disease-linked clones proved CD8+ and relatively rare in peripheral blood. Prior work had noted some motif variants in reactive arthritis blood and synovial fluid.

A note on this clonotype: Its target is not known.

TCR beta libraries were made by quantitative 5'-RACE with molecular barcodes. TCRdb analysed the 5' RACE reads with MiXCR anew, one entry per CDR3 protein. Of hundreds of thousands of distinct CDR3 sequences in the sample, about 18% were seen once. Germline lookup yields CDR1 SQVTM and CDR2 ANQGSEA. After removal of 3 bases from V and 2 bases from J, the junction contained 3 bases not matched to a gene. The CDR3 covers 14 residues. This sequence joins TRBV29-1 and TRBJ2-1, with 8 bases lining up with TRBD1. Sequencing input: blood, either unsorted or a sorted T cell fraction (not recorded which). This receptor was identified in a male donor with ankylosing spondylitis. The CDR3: CSVEGGQAYNEQFF. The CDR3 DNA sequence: TGCAGCGTTGAGGGGGGACAGGCCTACAATGAGCAGTTCTTC.